The 3 T cell receptor beta chains in this list originate from one sample, sequenced in a study of T cell responses to AZD1222 COVID-19 vaccine. Method: immunoSEQ multiplex PCR; TCRdb's copy keeps in-frame clones and lacks some. The sample yields approximately 100,000 clones, around 84% seen once. The sequencing used peripheral blood, collected on day 0 of AZD1222 vaccination. Source of these receptors: an adult in good health.

This chain joins TRBV7-9 and TRBJ2-2; D unclear. The CDR3 loop spans 14 amino acids. Between the trimmed V and J ends, which lost 5 bases and 4 bases, there was a span of 11 bases. The germline gives CDR1 SEHNR, CDR2 FQNEAQ (reference sequence). CDR3 loop: CASSHFTGTGELFF. DNA for the CDR3: TGTGCCAGCAGCCATTTTACGGGCACCGGGGAGCTGTTTTTT.

V usage is TRBV7-3 and J usage is TRBJ2-2; D is tentatively TRBD1 or TRBD2 (5 bases each). There are 15 residues in the CDR3. V shed 4 bases and J shed 4 bases, with 13 bases lying between them. From germline, CDR1 is SGHTA and CDR2 FQGTGA. The CDR3 loop is CASSSIPGSTGELFF. The CDR3 nucleotides are TGTGCCAGCAGCTCCATTCCAGGGAGCACCGGGGAGCTGTTTTTT.

The V call is TRBV6-1, the J call TRBJ1-3; D not resolved. Germline V lookup: CDR1 MNHNS, CDR2 SASEGT. V lost 3 bases and J 1 base, leaving 7 bases between the germline ends. The CDR3 consists of 14 residues. CDR3 in DNA: TGTGCCAGCAGTGATTGGTGGTCTGGAAACACCATATATTTT. Translated, it gives CASSDWWSGNTIYF.